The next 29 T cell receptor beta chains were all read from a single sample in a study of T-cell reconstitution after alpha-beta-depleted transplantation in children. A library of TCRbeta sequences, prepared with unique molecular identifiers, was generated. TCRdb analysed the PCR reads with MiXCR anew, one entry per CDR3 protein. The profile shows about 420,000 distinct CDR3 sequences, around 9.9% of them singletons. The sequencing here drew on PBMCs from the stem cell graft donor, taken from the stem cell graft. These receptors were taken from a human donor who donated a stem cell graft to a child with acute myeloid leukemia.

The CDR3 spells CASSPKAGEVTDTQYF. The DNA of the CDR3 is TGTGCCAGCAGCCCCAAAGCGGGGGAGGTGACAGATACGCAGTATTTT. The chain links TRBV7-8 to TRBJ2-3; 8 bases match TRBD2. Germline V gene data show CDR1 as SGHVS and CDR2 as FQNEAQ. Trimming took 5 bases from V and 3 from J; bases not matched to a gene: 10. This CDR3 is built from 16 residues.

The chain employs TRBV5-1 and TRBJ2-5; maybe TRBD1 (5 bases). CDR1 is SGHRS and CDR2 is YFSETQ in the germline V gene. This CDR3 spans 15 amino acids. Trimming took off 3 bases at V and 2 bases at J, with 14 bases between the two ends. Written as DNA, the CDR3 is TGCGCCAGCAGCTGGGGCCAGCTAGGACAAGAGACCCAGTACTTC. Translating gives CASSWGQLGQETQYF.

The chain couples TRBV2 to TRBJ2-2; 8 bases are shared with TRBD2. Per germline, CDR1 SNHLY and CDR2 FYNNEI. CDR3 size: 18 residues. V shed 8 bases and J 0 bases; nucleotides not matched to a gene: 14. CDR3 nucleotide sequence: TGTGCCAGCTGTTTCGGCGGGGGGCTGTTCGCGAACACCGGGGAGCTGTTTTTT. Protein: CASCFGGGLFANTGELFF. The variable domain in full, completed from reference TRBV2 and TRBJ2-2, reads EPEVTQTPSHQVTQMGQEVILRCVPISNHLYFYWYRQILGQKVEFLVSFYNNEISEKSEIFDDQFSVERPDGSNFTLKIRSTKLEDSAMYFCASCFGGGLFANTGELFFGEGSRLTVL.

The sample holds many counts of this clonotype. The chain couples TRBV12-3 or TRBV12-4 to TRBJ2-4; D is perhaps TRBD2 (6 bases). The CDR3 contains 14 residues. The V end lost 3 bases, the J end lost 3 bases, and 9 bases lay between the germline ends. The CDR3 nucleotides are TGTGCCAGCAGTTTTGGCGGGGACAAAAACATTCAGTACTTC. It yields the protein CASSFGGDKNIQYF.

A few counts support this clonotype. CDR3 nucleotide sequence: TGCGCCAGCAGCTTGGTGGCCGGAGGGGCTGGAGCCGAGCAGTACGTC. Translation: CASSLVAGGAGAEQYV. V is TRBV5-1 and J is TRBJ2-7, with D possibly matching TRBD2 (6 bases). CDR1 and CDR2 from the germline V gene are SGHRS and YFSETQ. V was clipped by 0 bases and J by 6 bases, with 19 bases between them. The CDR3 is 16 residues long.

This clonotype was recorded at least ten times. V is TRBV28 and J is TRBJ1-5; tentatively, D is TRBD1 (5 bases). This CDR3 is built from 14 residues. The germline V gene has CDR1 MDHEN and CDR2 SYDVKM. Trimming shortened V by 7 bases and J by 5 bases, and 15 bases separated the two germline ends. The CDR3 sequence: CASKMARADQPQHF. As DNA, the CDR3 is TGTGCCAGCAAGATGGCCAGGGCGGATCAGCCCCAGCATTTT.

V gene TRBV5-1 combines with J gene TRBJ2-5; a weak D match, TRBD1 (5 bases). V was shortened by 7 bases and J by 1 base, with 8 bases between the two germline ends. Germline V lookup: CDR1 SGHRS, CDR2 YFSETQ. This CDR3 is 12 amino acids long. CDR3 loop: CASGAAQETQYF. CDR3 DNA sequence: TGCGCCAGCGGGGCAGCCCAAGAGACCCAGTACTTC.

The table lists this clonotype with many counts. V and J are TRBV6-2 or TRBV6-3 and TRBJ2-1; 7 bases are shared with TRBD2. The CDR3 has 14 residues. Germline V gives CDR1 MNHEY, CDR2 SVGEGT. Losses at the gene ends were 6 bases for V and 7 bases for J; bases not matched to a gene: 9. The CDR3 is CASRKGTAGNEQFF. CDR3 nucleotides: TGTGCCAGCAGAAAAGGTACAGCGGGGAATGAGCAGTTCTTC.

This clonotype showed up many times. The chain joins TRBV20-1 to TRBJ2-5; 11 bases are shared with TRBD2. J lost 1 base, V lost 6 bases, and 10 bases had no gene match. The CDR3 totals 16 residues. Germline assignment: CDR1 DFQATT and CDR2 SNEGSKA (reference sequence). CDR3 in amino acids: CSAARRGLAGQETQYF. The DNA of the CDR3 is TGCAGTGCCGCCCGAAGAGGACTAGCGGGCCAAGAGACCCAGTACTTC.

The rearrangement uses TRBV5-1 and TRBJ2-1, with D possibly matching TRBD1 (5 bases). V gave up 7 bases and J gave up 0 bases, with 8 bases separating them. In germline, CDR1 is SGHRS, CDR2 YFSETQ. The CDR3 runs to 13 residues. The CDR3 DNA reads TGCGCCAGCGGGGCGACCTCCTACAATGAGCAGTTCTTC. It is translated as CASGATSYNEQFF.

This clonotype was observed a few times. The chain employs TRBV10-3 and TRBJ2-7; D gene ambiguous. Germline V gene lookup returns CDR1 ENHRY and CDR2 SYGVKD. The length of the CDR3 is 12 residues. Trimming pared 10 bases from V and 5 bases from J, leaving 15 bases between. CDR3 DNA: TGTGCCACCAATTCGGAGAGCAACGAGCAGTACTTC. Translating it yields CATNSESNEQYF.

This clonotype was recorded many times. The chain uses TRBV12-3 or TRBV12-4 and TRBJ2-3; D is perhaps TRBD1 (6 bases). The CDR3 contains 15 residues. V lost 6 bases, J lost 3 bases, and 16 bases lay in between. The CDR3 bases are TGTGCCAGCAGAGTTAGGGGGTTGCGGACAGATACGCAGTATTTT. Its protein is CASRVRGLRTDTQYF.

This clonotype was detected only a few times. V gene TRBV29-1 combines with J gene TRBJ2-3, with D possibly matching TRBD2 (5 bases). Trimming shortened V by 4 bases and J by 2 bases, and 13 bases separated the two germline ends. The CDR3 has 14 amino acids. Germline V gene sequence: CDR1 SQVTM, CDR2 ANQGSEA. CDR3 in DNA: TGCAGCGTTGGGGGAGTTGTAATCACAGATACGCAGTATTTT. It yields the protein CSVGGVVITDTQYF.

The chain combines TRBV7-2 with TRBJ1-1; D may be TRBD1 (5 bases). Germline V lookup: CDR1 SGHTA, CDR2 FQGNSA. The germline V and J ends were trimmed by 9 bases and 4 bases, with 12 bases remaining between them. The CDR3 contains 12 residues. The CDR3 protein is CASEGLATEAFF. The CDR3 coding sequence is TGTGCCAGTGAGGGGCTGGCCACTGAAGCTTTCTTT.

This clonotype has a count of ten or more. CDR3 in DNA: TGTGCCAGCAGCGTATTTCCAAACAATGAGCAGTTCTTC. Amino acid sequence: CASSVFPNNEQFF. The chain couples TRBV9 to TRBJ2-1; D uncertain. V lost 1 base and J 5 bases, leaving 7 bases between the germline ends. The germline V gene has CDR1 SGDLS and CDR2 YYNGEE. CDR3 size: 13 residues.

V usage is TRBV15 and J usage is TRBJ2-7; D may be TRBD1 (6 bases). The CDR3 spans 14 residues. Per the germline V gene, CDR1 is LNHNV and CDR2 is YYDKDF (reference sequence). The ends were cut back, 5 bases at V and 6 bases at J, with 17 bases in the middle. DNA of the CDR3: TGTGCCACCAGCCGGGAAGGGACACCGTCCGAGCAGTACTTC. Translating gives CATSREGTPSEQYF.

This CDR3 reads CASSDSTGNTGELFF. In DNA, the CDR3 is TGTGCCAGCAGTGACTCGACAGGGAACACCGGGGAGCTGTTTTTT. The chain is built from TRBV6-4 and TRBJ2-2, with D maybe TRBD1 (6 bases). Germline values: CDR1 MRHNA, CDR2 SNTAGT. This CDR3 has 15 amino acids. Trimming cost V 0 bases and J 1 base, with 6 bases left between them.

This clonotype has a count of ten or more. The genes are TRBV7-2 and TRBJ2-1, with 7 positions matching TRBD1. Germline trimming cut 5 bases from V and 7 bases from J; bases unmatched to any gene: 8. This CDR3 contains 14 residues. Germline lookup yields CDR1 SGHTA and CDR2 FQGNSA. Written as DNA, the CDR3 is TGTGCCAGCAGCCCGACAGGGTTTTGGAATGAGCAGTTCTTC. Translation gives CASSPTGFWNEQFF.

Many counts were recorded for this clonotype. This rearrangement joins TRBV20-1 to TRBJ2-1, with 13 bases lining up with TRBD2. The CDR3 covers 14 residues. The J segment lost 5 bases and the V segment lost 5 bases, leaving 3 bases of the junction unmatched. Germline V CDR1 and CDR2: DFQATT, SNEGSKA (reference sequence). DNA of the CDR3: TGCAGTGCTCCACTAGCGGGAGGGGACAATGAGCAGTTCTTC. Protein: CSAPLAGGDNEQFF.

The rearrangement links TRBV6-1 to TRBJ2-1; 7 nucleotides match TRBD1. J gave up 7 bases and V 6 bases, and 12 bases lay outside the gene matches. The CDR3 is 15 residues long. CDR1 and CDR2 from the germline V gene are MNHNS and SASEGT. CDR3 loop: CASSLLSGRGNEQFF. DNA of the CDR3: TGTGCCAGCAGCCTACTTAGTGGCAGGGGGAATGAGCAGTTCTTC.

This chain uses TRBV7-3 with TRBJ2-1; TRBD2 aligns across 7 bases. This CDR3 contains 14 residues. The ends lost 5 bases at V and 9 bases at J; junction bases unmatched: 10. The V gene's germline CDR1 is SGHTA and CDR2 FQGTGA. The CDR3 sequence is CASSPGTNNAEQFF. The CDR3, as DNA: TGTGCCAGCAGCCCCGGGACTAATAATGCTGAGCAGTTCTTC. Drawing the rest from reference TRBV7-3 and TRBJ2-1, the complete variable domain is GAGVSQTPSNKVTEKGKYVELRCDPISGHTALYWYRQSLGQGPEFLIYFQGTGAADDSGLPNDRFFAVRPEGSVSTLKIQRTERGDSAVYLCASSPGTNNAEQFFGPGTRLTVL.

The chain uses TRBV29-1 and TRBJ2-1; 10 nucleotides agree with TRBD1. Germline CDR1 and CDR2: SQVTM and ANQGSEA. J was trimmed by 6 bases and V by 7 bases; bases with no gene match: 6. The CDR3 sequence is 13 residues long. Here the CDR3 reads CSGDRGRGNEQFF. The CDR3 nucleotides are TGCAGCGGCGACAGGGGGCGGGGCAATGAGCAGTTCTTC.

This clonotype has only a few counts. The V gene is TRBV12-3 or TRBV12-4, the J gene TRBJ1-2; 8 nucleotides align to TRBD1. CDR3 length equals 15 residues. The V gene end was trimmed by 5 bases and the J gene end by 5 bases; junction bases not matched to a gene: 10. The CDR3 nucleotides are TGTGCCAGCAGTGATCCAGGGGGCGTTCTTTATGGCTACACCTTC. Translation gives CASSDPGGVLYGYTF.

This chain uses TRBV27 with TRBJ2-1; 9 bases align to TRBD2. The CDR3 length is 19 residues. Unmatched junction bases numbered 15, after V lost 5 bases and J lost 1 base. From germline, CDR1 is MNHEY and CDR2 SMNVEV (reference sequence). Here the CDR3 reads CASSPLTSGEWGSYNEQFF. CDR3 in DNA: TGTGCCAGCAGTCCGCTGACTAGCGGTGAGTGGGGATCCTACAATGAGCAGTTCTTC.

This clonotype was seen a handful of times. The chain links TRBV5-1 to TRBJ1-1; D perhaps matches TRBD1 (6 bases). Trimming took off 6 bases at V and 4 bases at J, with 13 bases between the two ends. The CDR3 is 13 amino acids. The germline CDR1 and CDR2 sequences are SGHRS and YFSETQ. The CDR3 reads CASKAGAGTEAFF. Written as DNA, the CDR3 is TGCGCCAGCAAAGCAGGGGCGGGCACTGAAGCTTTCTTT.

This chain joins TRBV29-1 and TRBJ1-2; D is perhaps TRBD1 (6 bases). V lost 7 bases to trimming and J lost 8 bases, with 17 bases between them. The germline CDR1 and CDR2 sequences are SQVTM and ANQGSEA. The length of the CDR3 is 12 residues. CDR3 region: CSGLGQGTGYTF. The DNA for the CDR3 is TGCAGCGGACTCGGGCAGGGGACAGGCTACACCTTC. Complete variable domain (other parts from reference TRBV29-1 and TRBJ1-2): SAVISQKPSRDICQRGTSLTIQCQVDSQVTMMFWYRQQPGQSLTLIATANQGSEATYESGFVIDKFPISRPNLTFSTLTVSNMSPEDSSIYLCSGLGQGTGYTFGSGTRLTVV.

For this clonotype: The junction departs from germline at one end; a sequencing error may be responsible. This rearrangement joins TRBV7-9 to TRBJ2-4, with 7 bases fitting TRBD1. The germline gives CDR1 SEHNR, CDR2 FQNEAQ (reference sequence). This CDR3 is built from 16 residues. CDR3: CASSLIGTDGKNMQYF. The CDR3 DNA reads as TGTGCCAGCAGCTTAATCGGGACAGATGGCAAAAACATGCAGTACTTC.

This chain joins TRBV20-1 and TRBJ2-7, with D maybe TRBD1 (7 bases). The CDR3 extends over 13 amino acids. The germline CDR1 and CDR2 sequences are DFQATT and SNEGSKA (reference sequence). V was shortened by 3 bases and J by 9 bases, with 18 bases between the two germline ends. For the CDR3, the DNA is TGCAGTGCTAGTCTAGCAGGGGGGTCAGGGCAGTACTTC. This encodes CSASLAGGSGQYF.

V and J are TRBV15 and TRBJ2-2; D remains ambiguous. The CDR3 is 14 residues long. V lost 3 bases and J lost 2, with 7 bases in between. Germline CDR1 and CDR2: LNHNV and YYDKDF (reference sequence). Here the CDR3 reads CATSRTENTGELFF. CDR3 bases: TGTGCCACCAGCAGGACCGAAAACACCGGGGAGCTGTTTTTT.